Presented here are 29 T cell receptor beta chains from one specimen sequenced in a study of CD8+ T cells in alopecia areata (dated by TCRdb to the late 2010s). Taken with the paper, the label for time point translates to: around 4 weeks on oral tofacitinib. The label giving this sample's treatment or condition can be read as: oral pan-JAK inhibitor, 5-10 mg twice daily. Library preparation used the immunoSEQ multiplex PCR assay. For TCR sequencing, RNA was extracted from every sample and reverse transcribed into cDNA to serve as template. The table comes from immuneACCESS by way of TCRdb, which keeps in-frame sequences with V and J called. Part of the clones is missing from these tables; in studies checked, under half for an unresolved V gene and the rest for unknown reasons. Counted in this sample were some 98,000 clones; around 60% of them appeared once. The top ten clonotypes cover 15% to 17% of the sample.

Sequencing was performed on CD8+ T cells sorted from blood, taken at week 4, from a patient treated with tofacitinib. The receptor source for this set is a human donor with alopecia areata.

The chain uses TRBV29-1 and TRBJ1-1; a weak D match, TRBD1 (6 bases). The CDR3 is 12 amino acids. Germline V gives CDR1 SQVTM, CDR2 ANQGSEA. V was clipped by 4 bases and J by 2 bases, with 8 bases between them. CDR3 nucleotides: TGCAGCGTTGTACAGGGAAACACTGAAGCTTTCTTT. Translation gives CSVVQGNTEAFF.

This clone was counted a few times. J is TRBJ2-5 and V is TRBV14, with unresolved D. CDR1 is SGHDN and CDR2 is FVKESK in the germline V gene. Trimming removed 1 base from V and 0 bases from J, with 15 bases in between. The CDR3 sequence is 17 residues long. In DNA form, the CDR3 reads TGTGCCAGCAGCCAAGGAGGCCAGACACCGTACCAAGAGACCCAGTACTTC. This encodes CASSQGGQTPYQETQYF.

This clone came up a few times. The chain has TRBV7-8 and TRBJ2-7; 7 bases match TRBD1. Germline V gives CDR1 SGHVS, CDR2 FQNEAQ. V shed 5 bases, J shed 2 bases, and the junction held 9 bases outside the gene matches. The CDR3 extends over 15 amino acids. For the CDR3, the DNA is TGTGCCAGCAGCCCTAAATCCGGGACAGCCTACGAGCAGTACTTC. It yields the protein CASSPKSGTAYEQYF.

J is TRBJ2-5 and V is TRBV29-1, with D perhaps TRBD1 or TRBD2 (6 bases each). Trimming stripped 8 bases from V and 2 bases from J, with 15 bases between. There are 13 residues in the CDR3. Germline CDR1 and CDR2: SQVTM and ANQGSEA. CDR3 region: CSSGGGAQETQYF. CDR3 DNA: TGCAGCTCAGGAGGGGGAGCACAAGAGACCCAGTACTTC.

Points on this clone: Relative to the germline gene, one junction end is altered; a read error may explain this. This chain joins TRBV2 and TRBJ1-2; D remains unclear. Germline V gene data show CDR1 as SNHLY and CDR2 as FYNNEI. The CDR3 runs 15 residues. The CDR3, as DNA: TGTGCCAGAAGTGAAGCGGTGGGGTTTCGGCATGGCTACACCTTC. Encoded protein: CARSEAVGFRHGYTF.

The gene calls are TRBV29-1 and TRBJ2-7, with 10 bases aligning to TRBD1. The V and J ends lost 1 base and 4 bases, in that order; junction bases with no gene match: 7. Germline V lookup: CDR1 SQVTM, CDR2 ANQGSEA. The CDR3 spans 15 residues. The CDR3 is CSVEAPDRGLYEQYF. CDR3 nucleotides: TGCAGCGTTGAAGCCCCAGACAGGGGGCTATACGAGCAGTACTTC.

The chain couples TRBV4-3 to TRBJ2-3; TRBD1 might be the D (6 bases). Deletions cut 0 bases from V and 1 base from J, with 11 bases between. CDR1 and CDR2 from the germline V gene are LGHNA and YSLEER. The CDR3 is 16 amino acids. Here the CDR3 reads CASSQEIGGGTDTQYF. The CDR3 DNA reads TGCGCCAGCAGCCAAGAAATTGGGGGCGGCACAGATACGCAGTATTTT.

The chain carries TRBV9 and TRBJ2-7, with TRBD1 matching over 9 bases. V trimming: 4 bases; J trimming: 1 base; junction bases outside the gene matches: 9. The germline gives CDR1 SGDLS, CDR2 YYNGEE. The CDR3 sequence is 16 residues long. The CDR3 is CASSPFGTGFSYEQYF. The CDR3 coding sequence is TGTGCCAGCAGCCCCTTTGGGACAGGGTTTTCCTACGAGCAGTACTTC.

This clone has just a few counts. The chain combines TRBV7-9 with TRBJ2-1; 8 bases are shared with TRBD2. J lost 6 bases, V lost 5 bases, and 15 bases had no gene match. The germline gives CDR1 SEHNR, CDR2 FQNEAQ (reference sequence). The CDR3 length is 17 residues. The CDR3 sequence: CASSPSLGGAHGNEQFF. The DNA for the CDR3 is TGTGCCAGCAGCCCGTCCCTCGGGGGGGCTCATGGCAATGAGCAGTTCTTC.

There are a few counts of this clone. V is TRBV4-1 and J is TRBJ1-1; TRBD1 might be the D (5 bases). The germline gives CDR1 MGHRA, CDR2 YSYEKL. The CDR3 covers 21 residues. V was trimmed by 0 bases and J by 4 bases, leaving 30 bases between them. This chain's CDR3 is CASSQDVARLGDGPGGTEAFF. In DNA form, the CDR3 reads TGCGCCAGCAGCCAAGATGTGGCGAGACTTGGGGACGGGCCGGGAGGCACTGAAGCTTTCTTT.

The rearrangement joins TRBV27 to TRBJ1-2, with 7 bases identical to TRBD1. The CDR3 spans 14 residues. Germline V lookup: CDR1 MNHEY, CDR2 SMNVEV (reference sequence). V was pared by 5 bases and J by 3 bases, with 6 bases of the junction left unmatched. The CDR3 protein is CASSRQGGDYGYTF. DNA for the CDR3: TGTGCCAGCAGTCGACAAGGGGGCGACTATGGCTACACCTTC.

This clone was observed many times. The chain links TRBV27 to TRBJ2-7; TRBD2 aligns across 9 bases. J gave up 7 bases and V 2 bases, and 12 bases lay outside the gene matches. The CDR3 totals 16 residues. CDR1 and CDR2 from the germline V gene are MNHEY and SMNVEV (reference sequence). CDR3 DNA: TGTGCCAGCAGTTTAGTTCGGGCGGGAGGGCCGCTTGAGCAGTACTTC. Amino acids: CASSLVRAGGPLEQYF.

The chain employs TRBV7-8 and TRBJ2-2; the D is unclear. Trimming shortened V by 5 bases and J by 2 bases, and 6 bases separated the two germline ends. CDR3 length equals 13 residues. CDR1 is SGHVS, CDR2 FQNEAQ, per germline. The CDR3 DNA reads as TGTGCCAGCAGCCCTACTAACACCGGGGAGCTGTTTTTT. The encoded protein is CASSPTNTGELFF.

This clone turned up a few times. CDR3 loop: CASSKQEGYGYTF. The CDR3 nucleotides read TGTGCCAGCAGTAAACAGGAGGGGTATGGCTACACCTTC. The chain recombines TRBV7-9 with TRBJ1-2; D perhaps matches TRBD1 (5 bases). Deletions cut 6 bases from V and 5 bases from J, with 13 bases between. The germline CDR1 and CDR2 sequences are SEHNR and FQNEAQ (reference sequence). The CDR3 spans 13 residues.

In this sample, this clone turned up a few times. This chain uses TRBV30 with TRBJ2-3; weak D call: TRBD2 (5 bases). The CDR3 length is 14 residues. Germline CDR1 is GTSNPN and CDR2 is SVGIG (reference sequence). V dropped 5 bases and J dropped 6 bases, with 18 bases sitting between them. CDR3 bases: TGTGCCTGGGCCGAGGCCTCGGGGTCCGATACGCAGTATTTT. Its translation is CAWAEASGSDTQYF.

The genes are TRBV9 and TRBJ1-1, with 7 bases lining up with TRBD1. Trimming took 4 bases from V and 1 from J; bases not matched to a gene: 10. CDR1 and CDR2 from the germline V gene are SGDLS and YYNGEE. The CDR3 has 16 residues. The CDR3 is CASSPRTGGGNTEAFF. In nucleotides, the CDR3 is TGTGCCAGCAGCCCGAGGACAGGTGGGGGGAACACTGAAGCTTTCTTT.

V gene TRBV2 combines with J gene TRBJ1-2; 7 bases are shared with TRBD1. The V gene end was trimmed by 9 bases and the J gene end by 4 bases; junction bases not matched to a gene: 8. The CDR3 runs to 13 residues. Germline CDR1 and CDR2: SNHLY and FYNNEI. The CDR3 loop is CARLDRVGYGYTF. The CDR3 region has the DNA TGTGCCAGACTCGACAGGGTTGGCTATGGCTACACCTTC.

The genes are TRBV5-4 and TRBJ1-1, with TRBD1 identical over 8 bases. V was clipped by 5 bases and J by 3 bases; unmatched bases: 12. The CDR3 totals 16 residues. Germline CDR1 SGHNT, CDR2 YYREEE (reference sequence). The CDR3: CASSAWGRGLDTEAFF. The CDR3 nucleotides are TGTGCCAGCAGTGCTTGGGGCAGGGGGCTGGACACTGAAGCTTTCTTT.

The chain joins TRBV4-1 to TRBJ2-5; 9 bases are shared with TRBD1. The CDR3 covers 16 residues. V trimming: 3 bases; J trimming: 2 bases; junction bases outside the gene matches: 7. Germline CDR1 is MGHRA and CDR2 is YSYEKL. The CDR3 spells CASSHLPGQGQETQYF. In DNA form, the CDR3 reads TGCGCCAGCAGCCACCTCCCGGGACAGGGTCAAGAGACCCAGTACTTC.

J is TRBJ2-5 and V is TRBV30, with TRBD1 as a possible D gene (6 bases). Germline CDR1 is GTSNPN and CDR2 is SVGIG (reference sequence). V was shortened by 0 bases and J by 1 base, with 6 bases between the two germline ends. This CDR3 has 13 amino acids. CDR3 nucleotide sequence: TGTGCCTGGAGTGTAGGGGGCCAAGAGACCCAGTACTTC. Translated: CAWSVGGQETQYF.

V and J are TRBV5-1 and TRBJ2-6; 7 bases are shared with TRBD2. Germline trimming cut 4 bases from V and 2 bases from J; bases unmatched to any gene: 3. Germline-derived CDR1 and CDR2 are SGHRS and YFSETQ. The length of the CDR3 is 15 residues. This CDR3 is CASSIGLAGANVLTF. The CDR3 DNA reads as TGCGCCAGCAGCATCGGACTAGCTGGGGCCAACGTCCTGACTTTC.

The chain carries TRBV4-1 and TRBJ2-1, with D tentatively TRBD1 (6 bases). The CDR3 extends over 16 amino acids. CDR1 is MGHRA, CDR2 YSYEKL, per germline. V lost 4 bases and J lost 4, with 17 bases in between. In DNA form, the CDR3 reads TGCGCCAGCAGCCGCCGGGACACAAATACGTACAATGAGCAGTTCTTC. Protein product: CASSRRDTNTYNEQFF.

The chain joins TRBV19 to TRBJ2-7; unclear D gene. The V and J ends lost 3 bases and 3 bases respectively, with 9 bases between them. This CDR3 is built from 13 residues. In germline, CDR1 is LNHDA, CDR2 SQIVND (reference sequence). The CDR3 spells CASSMTPSYEQYF. The CDR3 nucleotides are TGTGCCAGTAGTATGACACCGAGCTACGAGCAGTACTTC. The whole variable domain, filled in from reference TRBV19 and TRBJ2-7, reads DGGITQSPKYLFRKEGQNVTLSCEQNLNHDAMYWYRQDPGQGLRLIYYSQIVNDFQKGDIAEGYSVSREKKESFPLTVTSAQKNPTAFYLCASSMTPSYEQYFGPGTRLTVT.

The chain uses TRBV28 and TRBJ2-1; D unclear. Germline loops: CDR1 MDHEN, CDR2 SYDVKM. V was cut by 6 bases and J by 4 bases, with 10 bases left in between. CDR3 length: 13 residues. CDR3 sequence (DNA): TGTGCCAGCAGACCCCTGTCATACAATGAGCAGTTCTTC. It is translated as CASRPLSYNEQFF. The full variable domain, completed using reference TRBV28 and TRBJ2-1, is DVKVTQSSRYLVKRTGEKVFLECVQDMDHENMFWYRQDPGLGLRLIYFSYDVKMKEKGDIPEGYSVSREKKERFSLILESASTNQTSMYLCASRPLSYNEQFFGPGTRLTVL.

The chain is built from TRBV7-8 and TRBJ2-2; D is possibly TRBD1 (5 bases). The CDR3 consists of 13 residues. Germline assignment: CDR1 SGHVS and CDR2 FQNEAQ. V lost 1 base, J lost 8 bases, and 8 bases lay in between. This chain's CDR3 is CASSLDGAGELFF. The CDR3 nucleotides read TGTGCCAGCAGCTTAGATGGGGCAGGGGAGCTGTTTTTT.

The CDR3 loop is CASSLLGGSQVIQETQYF. In nucleotides, the CDR3 is TGTGCCAGCAGTTTACTAGGGGGGTCCCAGGTGATCCAAGAGACCCAGTACTTC. The chain combines TRBV27 with TRBJ2-5; D tentatively fits TRBD1 or TRBD2 (6 bases each). The CDR3 totals 18 residues. Trimming removed 2 bases from V and 1 base from J, with 20 bases in between. Looked up from germline, CDR1 is MNHEY and CDR2 is SMNVEV (reference sequence).

This clone occurred a few times. The V call is TRBV7-8, the J call TRBJ1-1, with unresolved D. The V and J ends lost 7 bases and 1 base respectively, with 13 bases between them. Germline CDR1 is SGHVS and CDR2 is FQNEAQ. The CDR3 totals 14 residues. The CDR3 DNA sequence: TGTGCCAGCAACCCCTCTGGCTCGAACACTGAAGCTTTCTTT. This gives the protein CASNPSGSNTEAFF.

V and J are TRBV5-1 and TRBJ1-2; 7 bases match TRBD1. V lost 4 bases and J lost 5; bases outside the gene matches: 5. From germline, CDR1 is SGHRS and CDR2 YFSETQ. The CDR3 is 13 amino acids. Written as DNA, the CDR3 is TGCGCCAGCAGCGCCGGGACAGAATATGGCTACACCTTC. It codes for CASSAGTEYGYTF.

This clone was counted ten times or more. The V call is TRBV10-3, the J call TRBJ2-3, with TRBD1 identical over 9 bases. Germline-derived CDR1 and CDR2 are ENHRY and SYGVKD. The CDR3 is made up of 14 amino acids. V trimming: 5 bases; J trimming: 6 bases; junction bases outside the gene matches: 6. The CDR3 sequence: CAISIQGATDTQYF. CDR3 nucleotides: TGTGCCATCAGTATACAGGGGGCAACGGATACGCAGTATTTT.